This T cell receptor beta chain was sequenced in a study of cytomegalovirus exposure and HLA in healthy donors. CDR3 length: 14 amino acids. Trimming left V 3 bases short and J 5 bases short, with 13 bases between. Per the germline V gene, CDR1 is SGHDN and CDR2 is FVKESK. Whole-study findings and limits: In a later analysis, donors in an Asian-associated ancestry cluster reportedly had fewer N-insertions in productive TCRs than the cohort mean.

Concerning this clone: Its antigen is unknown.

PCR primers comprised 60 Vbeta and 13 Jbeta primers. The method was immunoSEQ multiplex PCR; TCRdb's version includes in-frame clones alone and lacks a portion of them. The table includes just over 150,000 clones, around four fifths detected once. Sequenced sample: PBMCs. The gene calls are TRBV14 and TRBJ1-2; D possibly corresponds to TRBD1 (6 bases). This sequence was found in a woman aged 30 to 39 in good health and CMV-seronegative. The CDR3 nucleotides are TGTGCCAGCAGCCAGACCGGGACACTTTATGGCTACACCTTC. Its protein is CASSQTGTLYGYTF.